This T cell receptor (beta chain) was found in a study of T cell repertoires in cytomegalovirus infection. TCRdb redid the calling of the reads with MiXCR, one entry per CDR3 protein. The sample lists some 900,000 distinct CDR3 sequences, 32% occurring once. The CDR3 contains 16 residues. CDR1 and CDR2 from the germline V gene are SEHNR and FQNEAQ (reference sequence). Unmatched junction bases numbered 12, after V lost 4 bases and J lost 4 bases. A few counts support this clonotype. Its antigen is as yet unknown. This clonotype originated in a human donor in good health (CMV status not recorded). Some clones in this sample may be carry-over from other donors' samples. The chain is built from TRBV7-9 and TRBJ2-7, with 8 bases aligning to TRBD2. The sample consisted of cultured CD8+ T cells from PBMCs, taken from culture after CMV antigen stimulation. CDR3 nucleotides: TGTGCCAGCAGCTCCAACCTCGGGGGGGCCTCGTACGAGCAGTACTTC. This encodes CASSSNLGGASYEQYF. The full variable domain, with the rest looked up from reference TRBV7-9 and TRBJ2-7, is DTGVSQNPRHKITKRGQNVTFRCDPISEHNRLYWYRQTLGQGPEFLTYFQNEAQLEKSRLLSDRFSAERPKGSFSTLEIQRTEQGDSAMYLCASSSNLGGASYEQYFGPGTRLTVT.